This is a list of T cell receptor beta chains from one sample in a study of CD8+ T cells in alopecia areata. This table comes from immunoSEQ multiplex PCR, and its TCRdb copy is limited to in-frame clones, with some not included. The table has 220,000 or so clones, about 60% seen once; the top ten hold under 0.5%. The sample in question was CD4+ T cells sorted from blood, obtained at week 0. The receptor set was obtained from a human donor with alopecia areata. Each CDR3 is given with its conserved first and last residue. The D gene is left open where the match is weak. For some rows the clone size is stated as once, few or many, or as a class when expanded; others skip it.

CDR3 length | D gene | J gene | clone size | V gene | CDR3 DNA | CDR3 protein
17 | NA | TRBJ2-1 | NA | TRBV5-4 | TGTGCCAGCAGCTTGACTCAGGGGGGAGGCTCCTACAATGAGCAGTTCTTC | CASSLTQGGGSYNEQFF
15 | NA | TRBJ1-1 | NA | TRBV10-1 | TGCGCCAGCAGCACCGGGACACCCGCCGGGACTGAAGCTTTCTTT | CASSTGTPAGTEAFF
15 | TRBD1 | TRBJ2-7 | NA | TRBV30 | TGTGCCTGGAGTGTATTAAGGACAGGGCCTAAGGAGCAGTACTTC | CAWSVLRTGPKEQYF
16 | NA | TRBJ2-2 | NA | TRBV4-1 | TGCGCCAGCAGCCCTATACTTAGAACGGGCACCGGGGAGCTGTTTTTT | CASSPILRTGTGELFF
13 | NA | TRBJ1-2 | NA | TRBV28 | TGTGCCAGCAACCCGGGTTTCCTCTATGGCTACACCTTC | CASNPGFLYGYTF
15 | TRBD1 | TRBJ1-6 | NA | TRBV6-5 | TGTGCCAGCAGACCGGGACAGGGTTATAATTCACCCCTCCACTTT | CASRPGQGYNSPLHF
14 | TRBD2 | TRBJ2-1 | NA | TRBV30 | TGTGCCTGGAGAGGGACTAGCGGGGCCGCAAAGCAGTTCTTC | CAWRGTSGAAKQFF
14 | NA | TRBJ2-5 | few | TRBV6-5 | TGTGCCAGCAGTGGGGACTGGAGCGGAGAGACCCAGTACTTC | CASSGDWSGETQYF
13 | NA | TRBJ1-2 | few | TRBV6-5 | TGTGCCAGCAGTTACTCGTTAAGGGATGGCTACACCTTC | CASSYSLRDGYTF
15 | NA | TRBJ1-5 | few | TRBV19 | TGTGCCAGTAGTTCCCTGGCCGGCGGGGGGCAGCCCCAGCATTTT | CASSSLAGGGQPQHF
15 | TRBD1 | TRBJ1-5 | few | TRBV29-1 | TGCAGCGTTGTGACCGGGACAGGCAGCAATCAGCCCCAGCATTTT | CSVVTGTGSNQPQHF
16 | TRBD1 | TRBJ2-2 | NA | TRBV30 | TGTGCCTGGAGTTCTGCCGGGACAGGGCCTGGCGGGGAGCTGTTTTTT | CAWSSAGTGPGGELFF